The present T cell receptor (beta chain) was sequenced within a study of blood T cell repertoires in COVID-19. Study context: Sources were T cells, B-cell-depleted T cells, or PBMCs; the material itself was cDNA or gDNA.

The CDR3 extends over 15 amino acids. Germline CDR1 reads SGDLS; CDR2 reads YYNGEE. Deletions cut 1 base from V and 0 bases from J, with 9 bases between. In the authors' methods: Cell counts per sample came from amplifying reference gene primers. Clones were sequenced by immunoSEQ multiplex PCR, and TCRdb holds only the in-frame ones, with some missing. V and J calls and clone size come straight from that table; D and trimming were deduced from the DNA. The sample lists approximately 350,000 clones, around nine tenths occurring once. The sample was peripheral blood. The chain carries TRBV9 and TRBJ2-3; D possibly corresponds to TRBD2 (5 bases). The receptor was derived from an older woman with COVID-19, enrolled during active disease. The CDR3 reads CASSVSSGSTDTQYF. Written as DNA, the CDR3 is TGTGCCAGCAGCGTATCGAGCGGTAGCACAGATACGCAGTATTTT.